The rows below give T cell receptor beta chains drawn from one sample of a study of human T cells and chemical hapten exposure. TCRdb recomputed calls from the RACE reads with MiXCR, one row per CDR3 protein. Among fewer than 60,000 distinct CDR3 sequences, approximately 10% were seen once, and the ten largest hold approximately 3.9%. The starting material was whole blood, obtained in connection with sensitization to the hapten diphenylcyclopropenone (DPC). These receptors all stem from a woman in her thirties or forties with alopecia areata. Some clones in this sample may be carry-over from other donors' samples. Both conserved end residues are part of each CDR3. The order of the fields is clone size, D gene, J gene, V gene, CDR3 protein, CDR3 DNA. A D gene is named only where the DNA matches it firmly. Clone sizes are given selectively: once, few, many, or a class where the clone is expanded.

abundance: many; d_gene: -; j_gene: TRBJ1-3; v_gene: TRBV6-1; CDR3aa: CASSNVDSGNTIYF; CDR3nt: TGTGCCAGCAGCAATGTCGACTCTGGAAACACCATATATTTT
abundance: -; d_gene: TRBD1; j_gene: TRBJ2-1; v_gene: TRBV28; CDR3aa: CASSLTGGWNEQFF; CDR3nt: TGTGCCAGCAGTCTCACAGGGGGCTGGAATGAGCAGTTCTTC
abundance: many; d_gene: -; j_gene: TRBJ1-1; v_gene: TRBV7-9; CDR3aa: CASKQGMNTEAFF; CDR3nt: TGTGCCAGCAAACAGGGTATGAACACTGAAGCTTTCTTT
abundance: -; d_gene: -; j_gene: TRBJ1-3; v_gene: TRBV15; CDR3aa: CATSREDGYGNTIYF; CDR3nt: TGTGCCACCAGCAGAGAAGACGGTTACGGAAACACCATATATTTT
abundance: -; d_gene: -; j_gene: TRBJ2-6; v_gene: TRBV6-1; CDR3aa: CASSAGGTGANVLTF; CDR3nt: TGTGCCAGCAGTGCGGGCGGGACAGGGGCCAACGTCCTGACTTTC
abundance: -; d_gene: -; j_gene: TRBJ1-2; v_gene: TRBV27; CDR3aa: CASSSPGNANYGYTF; CDR3nt: TGTGCCAGCAGCTCACCAGGGAACGCTAACTATGGCTACACCTTC
abundance: -; d_gene: -; j_gene: TRBJ2-5; v_gene: TRBV7-3; CDR3aa: CASSLQFGETQYF; CDR3nt: TGTGCCAGCAGCTTACAATTTGGAGAGACCCAGTACTTC
abundance: few; d_gene: -; j_gene: TRBJ2-7; v_gene: TRBV19; CDR3aa: CASSLTGIGYEQYF; CDR3nt: TGTGCCAGTAGCTTAACAGGGATAGGCTACGAGCAGTACTTC
abundance: few; d_gene: -; j_gene: TRBJ1-4; v_gene: TRBV20-1; CDR3aa: CRLSGSNEKLFF; CDR3nt: TGCAGGCTCTCCGGCAGTAATGAAAAACTGTTTTTT
abundance: few; d_gene: TRBD2; j_gene: TRBJ2-1; v_gene: TRBV3-1; CDR3aa: CASSPWGLAGNNEQFF; CDR3nt: TGTGCCAGCAGCCCATGGGGACTAGCGGGGAACAATGAGCAGTTCTTC
abundance: -; d_gene: TRBD2; j_gene: TRBJ2-1; v_gene: TRBV14; CDR3aa: CASSQVRGYEQFF; CDR3nt: TGTGCCAGCAGCCAAGTGCGGGGGTATGAGCAGTTCTTC
abundance: many; d_gene: -; j_gene: TRBJ1-5; v_gene: TRBV7-2; CDR3aa: CASSSRGSNQPQHF; CDR3nt: TGTGCCAGCAGCTCTCGGGGCAGTAACCAGCCCCAGCATTTT
abundance: many; d_gene: -; j_gene: TRBJ2-7; v_gene: TRBV6-2/TRBV6-3; CDR3aa: CASSIRDTAYEQYF; CDR3nt: TGTGCCAGCAGTATCCGGGACACTGCCTACGAGCAGTACTTC
abundance: few; d_gene: -; j_gene: TRBJ2-1; v_gene: TRBV10-1; CDR3aa: CASSEAGAPQGQFF; CDR3nt: TGCGCCAGCAGTGAAGCAGGGGCCCCTCAGGGGCAGTTCTTC
abundance: many; d_gene: -; j_gene: TRBJ2-5; v_gene: TRBV19; CDR3aa: CASTGVPPELPYF; CDR3nt: TGTGCCAGTACAGGGGTCCCTCCCGAGTTGCCGTACTTC
abundance: -; d_gene: -; j_gene: TRBJ1-2; v_gene: TRBV27; CDR3aa: CASSPHTGGNGYTF; CDR3nt: TGTGCCAGCAGTCCCCACACCGGGGGTAATGGCTACACCTTC
abundance: -; d_gene: -; j_gene: TRBJ1-3; v_gene: TRBV11-3; CDR3aa: CASSLGVPGNTIYF; CDR3nt: TGTGCCAGCAGCTTAGGGGTACCTGGAAACACCATATATTTT
abundance: many; d_gene: -; j_gene: TRBJ2-3; v_gene: TRBV29-1; CDR3aa: CSVSDTQYF; CDR3nt: TGCAGCGTTTCAGATACGCAGTATTTT
abundance: -; d_gene: TRBD1; j_gene: TRBJ2-1; v_gene: TRBV5-4; CDR3aa: CASSYRQGFNEQFF; CDR3nt: TGTGCCAGCAGCTACCGACAGGGTTTCAATGAGCAGTTCTTC
abundance: few; d_gene: -; j_gene: TRBJ2-7; v_gene: TRBV27; CDR3aa: CASSWGVAAYEQYF; CDR3nt: TGTGCCAGCAGTTGGGGGGTAGCCGCCTACGAGCAGTACTTC
abundance: few; d_gene: -; j_gene: TRBJ2-3; v_gene: TRBV14; CDR3aa: CASSQDRQAVTSTDTQYF; CDR3nt: TGTGCCAGCAGCCAAGATCGTCAAGCGGTGACTAGCACAGATACGCAGTATTTT
abundance: few; d_gene: -; j_gene: TRBJ1-5; v_gene: TRBV20-1; CDR3aa: CSAKAFPYSNQPQHF; CDR3nt: TGCAGTGCTAAGGCGTTTCCCTATAGCAATCAGCCCCAGCATTTT
abundance: few; d_gene: -; j_gene: TRBJ2-2; v_gene: TRBV3-1; CDR3aa: CASLQLGAGELFF; CDR3nt: TGTGCCAGCCTCCAATTGGGGGCCGGGGAGCTGTTTTTT
abundance: -; d_gene: -; j_gene: TRBJ1-1; v_gene: TRBV28; CDR3aa: CASADSEAFF; CDR3nt: TGTGCCAGCGCCGACAGTGAAGCTTTCTTT
abundance: -; d_gene: -; j_gene: TRBJ2-6; v_gene: TRBV7-6; CDR3aa: CASSPTGESGANVLTF; CDR3nt: TGTGCCAGCAGCCCCACCGGGGAATCTGGGGCCAACGTCCTGACTTTC
abundance: few; d_gene: -; j_gene: TRBJ2-2; v_gene: TRBV13; CDR3aa: CASSSGLITGELFF; CDR3nt: TGTGCCAGCAGCTCGGGACTTATCACCGGGGAGCTGTTTTTT
abundance: many; d_gene: TRBD2; j_gene: TRBJ2-3; v_gene: TRBV20-1; CDR3aa: CSAEGLADPSTDTQYF; CDR3nt: TGCAGTGCGGAGGGACTAGCGGACCCGAGCACAGATACGCAGTATTTT
abundance: few; d_gene: TRBD1; j_gene: TRBJ2-7; v_gene: TRBV7-9; CDR3aa: CASSGRSGQEDRPLREQYF; CDR3nt: TGTGCCAGCAGCGGAAGGTCGGGACAGGAAGACCGGCCTCTCCGGGAGCAGTACTTC
abundance: -; d_gene: -; j_gene: TRBJ2-2; v_gene: TRBV19; CDR3aa: CAAAQGANTGELFF; CDR3nt: TGTGCCGCTGCCCAGGGCGCGAACACCGGGGAGCTGTTTTTT
abundance: -; d_gene: TRBD1; j_gene: TRBJ1-5; v_gene: TRBV27; CDR3aa: CASSPGTGFQPQHF; CDR3nt: TGTGCCAGCAGTCCCGGGACAGGGTTTCAGCCCCAGCATTTT
abundance: -; d_gene: TRBD2; j_gene: TRBJ2-1; v_gene: TRBV19; CDR3aa: CASSILAGGNEQFF; CDR3nt: TGTGCCAGTAGTATCCTAGCGGGTGGAAATGAGCAGTTCTTC
abundance: -; d_gene: TRBD1; j_gene: TRBJ1-1; v_gene: TRBV9; CDR3aa: CASSVAGTGTEAFF; CDR3nt: TGTGCCAGCAGCGTAGCGGGGACAGGCACAGAAGCTTTCTTT
abundance: -; d_gene: TRBD2; j_gene: TRBJ2-7; v_gene: TRBV19; CDR3aa: CASSLQRTSGGAYEQYF; CDR3nt: TGTGCCAGTAGTCTCCAGAGGACTAGCGGGGGTGCCTACGAGCAGTACTTC
abundance: few; d_gene: -; j_gene: TRBJ1-2; v_gene: TRBV28; CDR3aa: CASSPPLGGGYTF; CDR3nt: TGTGCCAGCAGTCCGCCCCTAGGGGGTGGCTACACCTTC
abundance: -; d_gene: TRBD2; j_gene: TRBJ2-2; v_gene: TRBV11-2; CDR3aa: CASIPQPAGVATGELFF; CDR3nt: TGTGCCAGCATCCCGCAGCCGGCGGGAGTGGCCACCGGGGAGCTGTTTTTT
abundance: many; d_gene: -; j_gene: TRBJ1-2; v_gene: TRBV6-2/TRBV6-3; CDR3aa: CASSLDPQPRPRDGYTF; CDR3nt: TGTGCCAGCAGCCTAGACCCACAGCCACGTCCTCGCGATGGCTACACCTTC
abundance: few; d_gene: -; j_gene: TRBJ1-4; v_gene: TRBV19; CDR3aa: CASSKDQGINEKLFF; CDR3nt: TGTGCCAGTAGTAAAGATCAGGGGATTAACGAAAAACTGTTTTTT
abundance: many; d_gene: -; j_gene: TRBJ2-5; v_gene: TRBV5-5; CDR3aa: CASSPAKREPIQETQYF; CDR3nt: TGTGCCAGCAGCCCCGCGAAGCGCGAACCGATACAAGAGACCCAGTACTTC
abundance: many; d_gene: -; j_gene: TRBJ2-1; v_gene: TRBV9; CDR3aa: CASSVAGAGSYNEQFF; CDR3nt: TGTGCCAGCAGCGTAGCGGGGGCGGGGTCCTACAATGAGCAGTTCTTC
abundance: -; d_gene: TRBD1; j_gene: TRBJ2-1; v_gene: TRBV7-2; CDR3aa: CASSRDRGLGNEQFF; CDR3nt: TGTGCCAGCAGCAGAGACAGGGGGCTCGGCAATGAGCAGTTCTTC
abundance: -; d_gene: TRBD2; j_gene: TRBJ2-1; v_gene: TRBV20-1; CDR3aa: CSARSLAGGPEYNEQFF; CDR3nt: TGCAGTGCTAGGTCCCTAGCGGGAGGGCCGGAATACAATGAGCAGTTCTTC
abundance: -; d_gene: -; j_gene: TRBJ2-7; v_gene: TRBV28; CDR3aa: CASSAPGTSILEQYF; CDR3nt: TGTGCCAGCAGTGCCCCCGGGACTTCCATTTTGGAGCAGTACTTC
abundance: -; d_gene: TRBD2; j_gene: TRBJ2-2; v_gene: TRBV11-3; CDR3aa: CASSPGLAGGHTGELFF; CDR3nt: TGTGCCAGCAGTCCGGGACTAGCGGGTGGACACACCGGGGAGCTGTTTTTT
abundance: many; d_gene: -; j_gene: TRBJ2-1; v_gene: TRBV7-9; CDR3aa: CASSLLPPNEQFF; CDR3nt: TGTGCCAGCAGCTTACTACCCCCGAATGAGCAGTTCTTC
abundance: -; d_gene: TRBD1; j_gene: TRBJ1-6; v_gene: TRBV6-5; CDR3aa: CASSRDRVSPLHF; CDR3nt: TGTGCCAGCAGCCGGGACAGGGTCTCACCCCTCCACTTT